The clone carrying this TCR beta chain has a count of ten or more. Its specificity is unknown. cDNA molecules, individually, were tagged with unique molecular identifiers. TCRdb called the 5' RACE reads again in MiXCR, with one record for every CDR3 protein. The sample yields about 44,000 distinct CDR3 sequences, approximately 6.2% seen once. Germline lookup yields CDR1 SEHNR and CDR2 FQNEAQ (reference sequence). This CDR3 comprises 13 residues. V dropped 5 bases and J dropped 8; count of bases not matched to a gene: 6. This sample is part of a study of early T cells in non-severe SARS-CoV-2 infection. Background on the study: Unsorted whole blood bulk RNA was sequenced, with unpaired chains. Notes on the study in general: The matching step, a VDJdb search, favored anti-spike CD8 responses and missed private and CD4 specificities.

The chain links TRBV7-9 to TRBJ1-2; 9 bases align to TRBD1. The sequence came from an adult who was a healthcare worker with PCR-confirmed SARS-CoV-2 infection or an uninfected control (not recorded which). The sequencing used whole blood, collected at baseline. CDR3 nucleotides: TGTGCCAGCAGCCCCCGACAGGGGGAAGGCTACACCTTC. It is translated as CASSPRQGEGYTF.